The clone carrying this TCR beta chain has just a few counts. Antigen unknown. This CDR3 is built from 13 residues. The germline V gene has CDR1 GTSNPN and CDR2 SVGIG (reference sequence). Trimming took off 0 bases at V and 3 bases at J, with 8 bases between the two ends. After constant-region reverse-primer amplification, full-length variable regions underwent semi-nested PCR with Nested Universal Primer A. From the 5' RACE reads, TCRdb called clonotypes with MiXCR, one entry per CDR3 protein. The sample shows around 50,000 distinct CDR3 sequences, 28% of them seen only once. Findings and limits, study-wide: Whole repertoires were not studied in the larger cohort, only one V-J beta rearrangement. Tumor memory CD4+ T cell TCR gene usage clustered with blood and lymph node memory CD4+ cells and lymph node naive CD4+ cells.

The clonotype was recovered from a female donor with breast cancer. The rearrangement uses TRBV30 and TRBJ1-1, with a possible D match to TRBD1 (5 bases). The sample consisted of tumor-infiltrating memory CD4+ T cells sorted from the breast tumor. Sample subset: memory CD4+ T cells, CD4+CD45RO+CD25-. In DNA, the CDR3 is TGTGCCTGGAGTGTAGGGGTATACACTGAAGCTTTCTTT. Residues: CAWSVGVYTEAFF.